One sample yielded the 14 T cell receptor beta chains listed below, sequenced in a study of T cell changes during pregnancy in multiple sclerosis. Clones were sequenced by immunoSEQ multiplex PCR, and TCRdb holds only the in-frame ones, with some missing. The sample includes roughly 60,000 clones, about 91% of them seen just once. Sample: peripheral blood, taken before pregnancy. The receptors stem from a female donor with multiple sclerosis, enrolled in a pregnancy study.

The chain links TRBV9 to TRBJ2-1; possible D gene TRBD1, 7 bases. The V gene lost 4 bases and the J gene lost 6 bases, with 17 bases spanning the gap. This CDR3 is 15 amino acids long. The germline V gene encodes CDR1 SGDLS and CDR2 YYNGEE. The CDR3 DNA sequence: TGTGCCAGCAGCCCCAGTTCGCAGGGGGGCAATGAGCAGTTCTTC. This gives the protein CASSPSSQGGNEQFF.

This clone was seen only a few times. V is TRBV9 and J is TRBJ1-1; D uncertain. V lost 5 bases and J 6 bases, leaving 17 bases between the germline ends. The germline V gene has CDR1 SGDLS and CDR2 YYNGEE. This CDR3 comprises 14 residues. DNA for the CDR3: TGTGCCAGCAGTCTAGATCTCTCTAGCCCTGAAGCTTTCTTT. As protein: CASSLDLSSPEAFF.

V gene TRBV7-2 combines with J gene TRBJ1-3; no definite D call. V was clipped by 1 base and J by 4 bases, with 8 bases between them. Per germline, CDR1 SGHTA and CDR2 FQGNSA. The CDR3 runs to 14 residues. The CDR3 protein is CASSLDNRGNTIYF. The CDR3 DNA reads as TGTGCCAGCAGCTTAGACAACAGAGGAAACACCATATATTTT.

The gene calls are TRBV29-1 and TRBJ1-2; maybe TRBD1 (6 bases). This CDR3 comprises 17 residues. CDR1 SQVTM and CDR2 ANQGSEA come from the germline V gene. Trimming took 5 bases from V and 1 from J, leaving 23 bases between them. CDR3 amino acids: CSVPRRGAKGINYGYTF. The CDR3 nucleotides read TGCAGCGTTCCCAGGCGGGGGGCTAAGGGGATTAACTATGGCTACACCTTC.

This sequence joins TRBV5-6 and TRBJ1-3; D is undetermined. CDR1 SGHDT and CDR2 YYEEEE come from the germline V gene. This CDR3 is built from 14 residues. The ends were cut back, 4 bases at V and 1 base at J, with 9 bases in the middle. CDR3: CASSRIGSGNTIYF. The CDR3 DNA follows: TGTGCCAGCAGCCGGATCGGGTCTGGAAACACCATATATTTT.

The genes are TRBV5-1 and TRBJ2-2; D is perhaps TRBD1 (6 bases). The V gene lost 1 base and the J gene lost 3 bases, with 10 bases spanning the gap. Germline values: CDR1 SGHRS, CDR2 YFSETQ. This CDR3 has 15 amino acids. The CDR3 loop reads CASSLTGLHTGELFF. The CDR3 bases are TGCGCCAGCAGCTTGACAGGGTTGCACACCGGGGAGCTGTTTTTT.

The chain links TRBV5-6 to TRBJ2-5, with 10 bases aligning to TRBD1. CDR3 length: 16 residues. CDR1 and CDR2 from the germline V gene are SGHDT and YYEEEE. Trimming at V came to 0 bases and at J to 7 bases, leaving 9 bases not matched to a gene. The DNA of the CDR3 is TGTGCCAGCAGCTTGGGGGTGACAGGGGGCGCGGGGACCCAGTACTTC. It yields the protein CASSLGVTGGAGTQYF. Using reference TRBV5-6 and TRBJ2-5 for the parts outside the CDR3, the full variable domain is DAGVTQSPTHLIKTRGQQVTLRCSPKSGHDTVSWYQQALGQGPQFIFQYYEEEERQRGNFPDRFSGHQFPNYSSELNVNALLLGDSALYLCASSLGVTGGAGTQYFGPGTRLLVL.

The chain employs TRBV5-6 and TRBJ2-5, with 13 bases matching TRBD2. Germline CDR1 and CDR2: SGHDT and YYEEEE. The CDR3 runs to 17 residues. Trimming took 2 bases from V and 4 from J; bases not matched to a gene: 8. CDR3 in DNA: TGTGCCAGCAGCTTACGGACTAGCGGGGGAGTCAGAGAGACCCAGTACTTC. Encoded protein: CASSLRTSGGVRETQYF.

The chain employs TRBV19 and TRBJ1-6; D is undetermined. The V and J ends lost 7 bases and 4 bases respectively, with 8 bases between them. This CDR3 contains 13 residues. Germline CDR1 and CDR2: LNHDA and SQIVND (reference sequence). CDR3 loop: CASNNRYNSPLHF. CDR3 nucleotides: TGTGCCAGTAATAACAGATATAATTCACCCCTCCACTTT.

The sample holds a few counts of this clone. This rearrangement joins TRBV18 to TRBJ2-1; 10 bases map to TRBD1. The CDR3 totals 15 residues. CDR1 KGHSH and CDR2 LQKENI come from the germline V gene. Trimming at V came to 0 bases and at J to 8 bases, leaving 4 bases not matched to a gene. The CDR3 sequence is CASSPPDRGIYEQFF. DNA for the CDR3: TGTGCCAGCTCACCACCGGACAGGGGGATTTATGAGCAGTTCTTC.

This chain links TRBV2 with TRBJ2-7; 7 nucleotides line up with TRBD2. J lost 5 bases, V lost 5 bases, and 6 bases had no gene match. CDR1 and CDR2 from the germline V gene are SNHLY and FYNNEI. The CDR3 covers 13 residues. CDR3 nucleotides: TGTGCCAGCAGTCTAGGGAGGGGCAACGAGCAGTACTTC. Its translation: CASSLGRGNEQYF.

This clone was seen a single time. The V call is TRBV7-2, the J call TRBJ2-3, with 7 bases that match TRBD2. CDR1 is SGHTA, CDR2 FQGNSA, per germline. V was pared by 2 bases and J by 4 bases, with 6 bases of the junction left unmatched. This CDR3 is built from 15 residues. CDR3 in amino acids: CASSLNGGGSDTQYF. CDR3 in DNA: TGTGCCAGCAGCTTAAACGGGGGAGGGTCAGATACGCAGTATTTT.

This CDR3 reads CATSRGGTGTLNTEAFF. The CDR3 region has the DNA TGTGCCACCAGCAGAGGTGGGACAGGGACTCTGAACACTGAAGCTTTCTTT. This sequence joins TRBV15 and TRBJ1-1, with 9 bases aligning to TRBD1. The CDR3 is 17 amino acids. Germline lookup yields CDR1 LNHNV and CDR2 YYDKDF (reference sequence). Trimming cost V 1 base and J 0 bases; bases outside gene matches: 6.

The V gene is TRBV7-3, the J gene TRBJ2-1, with 7 bases identical to TRBD2. CDR1 and CDR2 (germline): SGHTA, FQGTGA. The CDR3 length is 13 residues. V dropped 2 bases and J dropped 7; count of bases not matched to a gene: 2. The chain's CDR3 is CASSLRGGNEQFF. The CDR3, as DNA: TGTGCCAGCAGCTTACGCGGGGGAAATGAGCAGTTCTTC.